This T cell receptor (beta chain) was observed in a study of technical replicates of blood from several donors. The table came from immunoSEQ multiplex PCR; TCRdb's copy has only in-frame clones and leaves some out. The table includes 75,000 to 95,000 clones, 90% to 95% detected once. Trimming pared 0 bases from V and 0 bases from J, leaving 8 bases between. This CDR3 is 15 amino acids long. CDR1 is SGHRS and CDR2 is YFSETQ in the germline V gene. This chain joins TRBV5-1 and TRBJ2-3, with D perhaps TRBD1 (5 bases). This TCR was sampled from a human donor in good health. The sequencing sample was made of T cells isolated from PBMCs. Here the CDR3 reads CASSLDGHSTDTQYF. The CDR3 bases are TGCGCCAGCAGCTTGGATGGACATAGCACAGATACGCAGTATTTT. Looking up the rest from reference TRBV5-1 and TRBJ2-3 gives the full variable domain: KAGVTQTPRYLIKTRGQQVTLSCSPISGHRSVSWYQQTPGQGLQFLFEYFSETQRNKGNFPGRFSGRQFSNSRSEMNVSTLELGDSALYLCASSLDGHSTDTQYFGPGTRLTVL.